This entry concerns a single TCR beta chain. This specimen belongs to a study of T cell clonotyping in hematopoietic cell transplantation. Documented time point: recipient sample about 28 days before transplant, after cytoreduction. The repertoire was sequenced with immunoSEQ multiplex PCR; TCRdb's copy has only in-frame clones and lacks some. The table has about 45,000 clones, around 80% seen once. V lost 5 bases and J lost 0; bases outside the gene matches: 9. The CDR3 consists of 16 residues. Germline assignment: CDR1 PRHDT and CDR2 FYEKMQ (reference sequence). This chain links TRBV13 with TRBJ1-1, with 7 bases fitting TRBD1. The sequence derives from a man aged 60-69 years with myelodysplastic syndrome. Some clones in this sample may be carry-over from other donors' samples. The starting material was peripheral blood mononuclear cells, obtained before stem cell transplant. CDR3 sequence (DNA): TGTGCCAGCAGCAGAATCTCGACAGGGATGAACACTGAAGCTTTCTTT. Amino acid sequence: CASSRISTGMNTEAFF. The whole variable domain, remainder taken from reference TRBV13 and TRBJ1-1, is AAGVIQSPRHLIKEKRETATLKCYPIPRHDTVYWYQQGPGQDPQFLISFYEKMQSDKGSIPDRFSAQQFSDYHSELNMSSLELGDSALYFCASSRISTGMNTEAFFGQGTRLTVV.